These T cell receptor beta chains were read from a single sample in a study of blood T cell repertoires in COVID-19. Libraries were prepared by immunoSEQ multiplex PCR; TCRdb keeps only in-frame clonotypes and omits some of them. Of 200,000 to 250,000 clones listed, roughly 80% are singletons. Input material: peripheral blood. The receptor source for this set is a woman aged 18-29 years with acute or convalescent COVID-19. Each CDR3 is given with its conserved first and last residue. Fields, in order: clone size, CDR3 length, D gene, V gene, J gene, CDR3 protein, CDR3 DNA. A D gene is named only where the DNA matches it firmly. The size entry is marked missing in some rows and otherwise reads once, few, many or a size class.

abundance: -
len: 14
d_gene: -
v_gene: TRBV2
j_gene: TRBJ2-2
CDR3aa: CARITGQHTGELFF
CDR3nt: TGTGCCAGAATAACAGGACAGCACACCGGGGAGCTGTTTTTT

abundance: few
len: 16
d_gene: TRBD1
v_gene: TRBV7-6
j_gene: TRBJ2-3
CDR3aa: CASSLTRQGPADTQYF
CDR3nt: TGTGCCAGCAGCTTAACTCGACAGGGACCGGCAGATACGCAGTATTTT

abundance: once
len: 15
d_gene: TRBD2
v_gene: TRBV6-4
j_gene: TRBJ2-2
CDR3aa: CASSTGTSGVGELFF
CDR3nt: TGTGCCAGCAGTACCGGGACTAGCGGCGTCGGGGAGCTGTTTTTT

abundance: -
len: 16
d_gene: TRBD2
v_gene: TRBV5-1
j_gene: TRBJ2-3
CDR3aa: CASSLEGLRGADTQYF
CDR3nt: TGCGCCAGCAGCTTGGAGGGACTAAGGGGTGCAGATACGCAGTATTTT

abundance: -
len: 15
d_gene: -
v_gene: TRBV6-5
j_gene: TRBJ1-5
CDR3aa: CASSPKFGWNQPQHF
CDR3nt: TGTGCCAGCAGCCCAAAATTCGGGTGGAATCAGCCCCAGCATTTT

abundance: -
len: 14
d_gene: TRBD2
v_gene: TRBV3-1/TRBV3-2
j_gene: TRBJ2-1
CDR3aa: CASSHQGLAIEQFF
CDR3nt: TGTGCCAGCAGCCACCAGGGACTAGCCATTGAGCAGTTCTTC

abundance: -
len: 15
d_gene: TRBD1
v_gene: TRBV5-6
j_gene: TRBJ2-4
CDR3aa: CASSLVLGQDNIQYF
CDR3nt: TGTGCCAGCAGCTTGGTACTGGGACAGGACAACATTCAGTACTTC

abundance: -
len: 15
d_gene: TRBD2
v_gene: TRBV5-1
j_gene: TRBJ2-2
CDR3aa: CASSPAGEGTGELFF
CDR3nt: TGCGCCAGCAGCCCAGCGGGAGAGGGCACCGGGGAGCTGTTTTTT

abundance: -
len: 13
d_gene: -
v_gene: TRBV15
j_gene: TRBJ1-4
CDR3aa: CATSREILEKLFF
CDR3nt: TGTGCCACCAGCAGAGAAATTTTAGAAAAACTGTTTTTT

abundance: -
len: 17
d_gene: -
v_gene: TRBV9
j_gene: TRBJ2-1
CDR3aa: CASSVAFSPSRRVEQFF
CDR3nt: TGTGCCAGCAGCGTAGCTTTTTCCCCTAGCCGGAGAGTGGAGCAGTTCTTC

abundance: -
len: 15
d_gene: -
v_gene: TRBV7-9
j_gene: TRBJ2-7
CDR3aa: CASSLGSAGLHEQYF
CDR3nt: TGTGCCAGCAGCTTAGGCTCGGCAGGACTGCACGAGCAGTACTTC

abundance: -
len: 16
d_gene: -
v_gene: TRBV6-1
j_gene: TRBJ1-5
CDR3aa: CASSDGRAGLVQPQHF
CDR3nt: TGTGCCAGCAGTGATGGTAGGGCGGGATTGGTTCAGCCCCAGCATTTT

abundance: few
len: 16
d_gene: TRBD1
v_gene: TRBV7-9
j_gene: TRBJ1-1
CDR3aa: CASSFIQGAVNTEAFF
CDR3nt: TGTGCCAGCAGCTTCATCCAGGGGGCCGTGAACACTGAAGCTTTCTTT

abundance: -
len: 13
d_gene: -
v_gene: TRBV12-3/TRBV12-4
j_gene: TRBJ2-3
CDR3aa: CASSLRTFDTQYF
CDR3nt: TGTGCCAGCAGTTTGCGCACCTTCGATACGCAGTATTTT

abundance: -
len: 14
d_gene: TRBD1
v_gene: TRBV5-4
j_gene: TRBJ2-5
CDR3aa: CASSPQGATETQYF
CDR3nt: TGTGCCAGCAGCCCACAGGGGGCGACGGAGACCCAGTACTTC

abundance: once
len: 19
d_gene: TRBD1
v_gene: TRBV15
j_gene: TRBJ2-5
CDR3aa: CATSRGGTGAMRWPETQYF
CDR3nt: TGTGCCACCAGCCGAGGGGGGACAGGGGCCATGAGGTGGCCAGAGACCCAGTACTTC

abundance: -
len: 14
d_gene: TRBD1
v_gene: TRBV6-5
j_gene: TRBJ1-1
CDR3aa: CASRATGAGTEAFF
CDR3nt: TGTGCCAGCAGGGCCACAGGGGCGGGGACTGAAGCTTTCTTT

abundance: -
len: 15
d_gene: TRBD2
v_gene: TRBV5-6
j_gene: TRBJ2-1
CDR3aa: CASSRSGTWDNEQFF
CDR3nt: TGTGCCAGCAGCCGAAGCGGGACCTGGGACAATGAGCAGTTCTTC

abundance: -
len: 14
d_gene: TRBD2
v_gene: TRBV7-9
j_gene: TRBJ2-7
CDR3aa: CASSFSGRGYEQYF
CDR3nt: TGTGCCAGCAGCTTCTCCGGGAGGGGATACGAGCAGTACTTC

abundance: -
len: 15
d_gene: TRBD1
v_gene: TRBV30
j_gene: TRBJ2-5
CDR3aa: CACTSGQGFRETQYF
CDR3nt: TGTGCCTGCACCTCGGGACAGGGGTTTCGGGAGACCCAGTACTTC

abundance: -
len: 19
d_gene: TRBD2
v_gene: TRBV30
j_gene: TRBJ2-1
CDR3aa: CAWSVLESGRASSYNEQFF
CDR3nt: TGTGCCTGGAGTGTACTCGAAAGCGGGAGGGCGAGCTCCTACAATGAGCAGTTCTTC

abundance: -
len: 15
d_gene: -
v_gene: TRBV15
j_gene: TRBJ1-3
CDR3aa: CATSRVGSSGNTIYF
CDR3nt: TGTGCCACCAGCAGAGTTGGGAGCTCTGGAAACACCATATATTTT

abundance: -
len: 18
d_gene: -
v_gene: TRBV4-3
j_gene: TRBJ1-2
CDR3aa: CASSQELRRTDPNYGYTF
CDR3nt: TGCGCCAGCAGCCAAGAGTTGAGGAGGACGGATCCTAACTATGGCTACACCTTC

abundance: -
len: 17
d_gene: TRBD2
v_gene: TRBV5-1
j_gene: TRBJ2-7
CDR3aa: CASSLPPWLAGAGEQYF
CDR3nt: TGCGCCAGCAGCTTGCCCCCCTGGCTAGCGGGAGCGGGGGAGCAGTACTTC

abundance: once
len: 13
d_gene: -
v_gene: TRBV29-1
j_gene: TRBJ2-5
CDR3aa: CSVEWGSQETQYF
CDR3nt: TGCAGCGTTGAATGGGGCAGCCAAGAGACCCAGTACTTC

abundance: -
len: 15
d_gene: TRBD1
v_gene: TRBV19
j_gene: TRBJ1-4
CDR3aa: CATTKPGQTNEKLFF
CDR3nt: TGTGCCACTACAAAACCGGGACAGACTAATGAAAAACTGTTTTTT

abundance: -
len: 14
d_gene: TRBD1
v_gene: TRBV9
j_gene: TRBJ1-2
CDR3aa: CASSAIHRGYGYTF
CDR3nt: TGTGCCAGCAGCGCCATACACAGGGGCTATGGCTACACCTTC

abundance: -
len: 13
d_gene: -
v_gene: TRBV27
j_gene: TRBJ1-2
CDR3aa: CASSFLGAEGYTF
CDR3nt: TGTGCCAGCAGTTTTCTAGGGGCGGAGGGCTACACCTTC

abundance: -
len: 16
d_gene: TRBD2
v_gene: TRBV18
j_gene: TRBJ2-7
CDR3aa: CASSRGTSGSPYEQYF
CDR3nt: TGTGCCAGCTCACGCGGGACTAGCGGGAGTCCCTACGAGCAGTACTTC

abundance: -
len: 14
d_gene: -
v_gene: TRBV5-8
j_gene: TRBJ2-1
CDR3aa: CASSLEGNPNEQFF
CDR3nt: TGTGCCAGCAGCCTGGAGGGGAATCCCAATGAGCAGTTCTTC

abundance: -
len: 18
d_gene: TRBD1
v_gene: TRBV12-5
j_gene: TRBJ2-7
CDR3aa: CASGLVPHLRTGGYEQYF
CDR3nt: TGTGCTAGTGGTTTGGTACCCCACCTGAGGACAGGGGGATACGAGCAGTACTTC

abundance: -
len: 17
d_gene: TRBD1
v_gene: TRBV5-4
j_gene: TRBJ2-6
CDR3aa: CASSRGQAHSGANVLTF
CDR3nt: TGTGCCAGCAGCCGGGGACAGGCACACTCTGGGGCCAACGTCCTGACTTTC

abundance: -
len: 14
d_gene: TRBD2
v_gene: TRBV14
j_gene: TRBJ2-3
CDR3aa: CASSYSGSTDTQYF
CDR3nt: TGTGCCAGCAGCTATAGCGGGAGCACAGATACGCAGTATTTT

abundance: -
len: 12
d_gene: -
v_gene: TRBV11-2
j_gene: TRBJ2-5
CDR3aa: CASSLTGETQYF
CDR3nt: TGTGCCAGCAGCTTAACTGGAGAGACCCAGTACTTC

abundance: -
len: 16
d_gene: -
v_gene: TRBV4-3
j_gene: TRBJ1-5
CDR3aa: CASSQDMEASNQPQHF
CDR3nt: TGCGCCAGCAGCCAAGATATGGAGGCTAGCAATCAGCCCCAGCATTTT

abundance: -
len: 15
d_gene: TRBD2
v_gene: TRBV27
j_gene: TRBJ2-1
CDR3aa: CASSWTSGRSDEQFF
CDR3nt: TGTGCCAGCAGTTGGACTAGCGGGAGGTCGGATGAGCAGTTCTTC

abundance: few
len: 16
d_gene: TRBD1
v_gene: TRBV7-9
j_gene: TRBJ1-3
CDR3aa: CASSYRTGATGNTIYF
CDR3nt: TGTGCCAGCAGCTATCGGACAGGGGCCACTGGAAACACCATATATTTT

abundance: -
len: 14
d_gene: -
v_gene: TRBV4-3
j_gene: TRBJ2-1
CDR3aa: CASSHQGARGEQFF
CDR3nt: TGCGCCAGCAGCCACCAAGGAGCTAGGGGCGAGCAGTTCTTC

abundance: -
len: 16
d_gene: -
v_gene: TRBV4-3
j_gene: TRBJ1-3
CDR3aa: CASSRTKTGSGNTIYF
CDR3nt: TGCGCCAGCAGCCGAACCAAGACAGGCTCTGGAAACACCATATATTTT

abundance: -
len: 15
d_gene: TRBD1
v_gene: TRBV5-4
j_gene: TRBJ1-2
CDR3aa: CASSLEGQGGRGYTF
CDR3nt: TGTGCCAGCAGCTTGGAGGGACAGGGGGGCCGGGGCTACACCTTC

abundance: -
len: 15
d_gene: -
v_gene: TRBV4-2
j_gene: TRBJ1-2
CDR3aa: CASSQGLSGGYGYTF
CDR3nt: TGTGCCAGCAGCCAAGGTCTCTCGGGAGGCTATGGCTACACCTTC

abundance: -
len: 17
d_gene: TRBD1
v_gene: TRBV25-1
j_gene: TRBJ2-3
CDR3aa: CASSSGRGTGGRDTQYF
CDR3nt: TGTGCCAGCAGTTCCGGCAGGGGGACAGGGGGGCGAGATACGCAGTATTTT

abundance: -
len: 13
d_gene: -
v_gene: TRBV12-3/TRBV12-4
j_gene: TRBJ1-2
CDR3aa: CASKTGNKPYKTF
CDR3nt: TGTGCCAGCAAGACTGGTAACAAACCTTATAAGACCTTC

abundance: once
len: 14
d_gene: -
v_gene: TRBV30
j_gene: TRBJ1-6
CDR3aa: CASRRSSYNSPLHF
CDR3nt: TGTGCCAGCCGTAGAAGCTCCTATAATTCACCCCTCCACTTT

abundance: once
len: 17
d_gene: TRBD2
v_gene: TRBV15
j_gene: TRBJ2-7
CDR3aa: CATSFTPLAGSLYEQYF
CDR3nt: TGTGCCACCAGCTTCACCCCACTAGCGGGATCTCTCTACGAGCAGTACTTC

abundance: -
len: 15
d_gene: TRBD1
v_gene: TRBV6-5
j_gene: TRBJ2-7
CDR3aa: CASSYSGQGPYEQYF
CDR3nt: TGTGCCAGCAGTTACTCGGGACAGGGCCCCTACGAGCAGTACTTC

abundance: -
len: 22
d_gene: TRBD2
v_gene: TRBV9
j_gene: TRBJ2-2
CDR3aa: CASSAHVPGQAYSGRGGGELFF
CDR3nt: TGTGCCAGCAGCGCCCACGTGCCGGGACAGGCATATAGCGGGAGGGGTGGCGGGGAGCTGTTTTTT

abundance: -
len: 17
d_gene: -
v_gene: TRBV7-9
j_gene: TRBJ1-1
CDR3aa: CASSPARGVRDWTEAFF
CDR3nt: TGTGCCAGCAGCCCAGCTCGTGGGGTGCGGGATTGGACTGAAGCTTTCTTT

abundance: once
len: 18
d_gene: -
v_gene: TRBV4-1
j_gene: TRBJ2-7
CDR3aa: CASSQDIRGGPGSYEQYF
CDR3nt: TGCGCCAGCAGCCAAGATATTCGGGGAGGCCCAGGCTCCTACGAGCAGTACTTC

abundance: -
len: 11
d_gene: TRBD1
v_gene: TRBV2
j_gene: TRBJ2-7
CDR3aa: CASRGDSPQYF
CDR3nt: TGTGCCAGCAGGGGGGACAGCCCGCAGTACTTC

abundance: -
len: 17
d_gene: -
v_gene: TRBV1
j_gene: TRBJ2-1
CDR3aa: CTSSQDGPSCFYNEQFF
CDR3nt: TGCACCAGCAGCCAAGATGGCCCTAGCTGCTTTTACAATGAGCAGTTCTTC

abundance: -
len: 13
d_gene: -
v_gene: TRBV5-5
j_gene: TRBJ1-2
CDR3aa: CASSIQGGYGYTF
CDR3nt: TGTGCCAGCAGCATACAGGGTGGCTATGGCTACACCTTC

abundance: -
len: 15
d_gene: -
v_gene: TRBV7-3
j_gene: TRBJ2-3
CDR3aa: CASSLRAHGTDTQYF
CDR3nt: TGTGCCAGCAGCTTAAGGGCTCACGGCACAGATACGCAGTATTTT